The sequence of this T cell receptor (beta chain) was determined in a study of regulatory T cells in long-lasting Graves disease. The wider study: Duration of antithyroid drug therapy among newly diagnosed Graves' patients was under 3 months. Study results and limitations: Persistent Graves' patients showed less TCR diversity than newly diagnosed patients showed.

Library construction for TCR beta used iRepertoire HTBI primers and Arm-PCR of CDR3 regions. TCRdb called the multiplex PCR reads again in MiXCR, with one record for every CDR3 protein. This table holds hundreds of thousands of distinct CDR3 sequences, around 12% found once. The CDR3 runs to 15 residues. Trimming removed 4 bases from V and 5 bases from J; junction bases left unmatched: 7. Germline-derived CDR1 and CDR2 are SGHAT and FQNNGV. This clonotype was counted ten times or more. Antigen unknown. Regarding time point: newly diagnosed GD, antithyroid drugs for less than 3 months. Following extraction of RNA from PBMCs, that RNA was used to make the TCR library. These data are also associated with another study on T cells in Graves' hyperthyroidism and ophthalmopathy. That study adds: Using the HTBI primer set, a first-round RT-PCR was run on the TCR CDR3. Ophthalmopathy was told apart from stable hyperthyroidism by a 13 V-J model.

The chain uses TRBV11-2 and TRBJ2-3; TRBD2 agrees at 9 bases. This TCR was sampled from a woman aged 30 to 39 with Graves disease. The sequencing here drew on peripheral blood mononuclear cells (PBMCs), taken at new diagnosis, from a patient treated with antithyroid drugs. The CDR3 nucleotides read TGTGCCAGCAGCTCCAATAGCGGGAGAGGAGATACGCAGTATTTT. Amino acids: CASSSNSGRGDTQYF.